This entry features one T cell receptor beta chain sequence. Antigen: not known. The sample is drawn from a study of cytomegalovirus exposure and HLA in healthy donors. Study-wide results and limits: TCR beta V- and J-gene trimming was later associated with a missense DCLRE1C variant.

V was cut by 5 bases and J by 4 bases, with 16 bases left in between. Germline V gene data show CDR1 as SGHRS and CDR2 as YFSETQ. This CDR3 contains 15 residues. PCR involved 60 Vbeta and 13 Jbeta primers. Profiled with immunoSEQ multiplex PCR; TCRdb holds only in-frame clones, not every one. The sample includes under 200,000 clones, 70% to 85% seen only once; the top ten take roughly 2%. This sequence was found in a man aged 45 to 65 in good health and CMV-seropositive. This chain connects TRBV5-1 to TRBJ2-1; perhaps TRBD2 as D (6 bases). Input material: PBMCs. CDR3 DNA: TGCGCCAGCAGTTGGGTCGCGGGACCGTACAATGAGCAGTTCTTC. Translation gives CASSWVAGPYNEQFF.